Below are 10 T cell receptor beta chains sequenced from a single sample in a study of metastatic and nonmetastatic thyroid tumors. TCRdb re-called clones from the PCR reads using MiXCR. Counted here are approximately 84,000 clones, 15% occurring once; the ten biggest clones make up just over 3.5%. No patient had received any treatment before thyroid surgery. Sequencing input: blood. These receptor sequences come from a female donor with papillary thyroid cancer or a benign thyroid nodule (not recorded which). Some clones in this sample may be carry-over from other donors' samples.

In its sample, this clone was seen many times. The J gene is TRBJ2-3, the V gene TRBV2; 10 nucleotides agree with TRBD2. Germline CDR1 SNHLY, CDR2 FYNNEI. CDR3 length: 14 amino acids. V shed 3 bases and J 3 bases; nucleotides not matched to a gene: 0. CDR3 in DNA: TGTGCCAGCAGTGAGACTAGCGGGACAGATACGCAGTATTTT. Its translation is CASSETSGTDTQYF. The full variable domain, its missing parts supplied by reference TRBV2 and TRBJ2-3, is EPEVTQTPSHQVTQMGQEVILRCVPISNHLYFYWYRQILGQKVEFLVSFYNNEISEKSEIFDDQFSVERPDGSNFTLKIRSTKLEDSAMYFCASSETSGTDTQYFGPGTRLTVL.

The V call is TRBV27, the J call TRBJ2-7, with 12 nucleotides matching TRBD1. This CDR3 is built from 17 residues. Trimming cost V 0 bases and J 4 bases; bases outside gene matches: 7. Germline assignment: CDR1 MNHEY and CDR2 SMNVEV (reference sequence). The CDR3 DNA sequence: TGTGCCAGCAGTTTATCCCCCGGGACAGGGGGCTGGTACGAGCAGTACTTC. Its translation is CASSLSPGTGGWYEQYF.

This clone has ten or more counts. This chain joins TRBV4-1 and TRBJ1-1, with D possibly being TRBD1 (5 bases). V was cut by 4 bases and J by 4 bases, with 16 bases left in between. Germline V lookup: CDR1 MGHRA, CDR2 YSYEKL. This CDR3 has 15 amino acids. The chain's CDR3 is CASSPGHLKGTEAFF. For the CDR3, the DNA is TGCGCCAGCAGCCCCGGACATCTTAAAGGCACTGAAGCTTTCTTT.

In regard to this clone: This may arise from a read error, as a much more abundant clone is one base away. CDR3: CSVRAGSTEAFF. The CDR3 DNA reads TGCAGTGTTAGGGCAGGGAGCACTGAAGCTTTCTTT. The gene calls are TRBV20-1 and TRBJ1-1; D is perhaps TRBD1 (5 bases). This CDR3 region has 12 residues. V was shortened by 7 bases and J by 4 bases, with 13 bases between the two germline ends. CDR1 is DFQATT, CDR2 SNEGSKA, per germline (reference sequence).

The V call is TRBV9, the J call TRBJ2-5; 7 bases are a match to TRBD1. The CDR3 is 18 amino acids. Trimming took 0 bases from V and 5 from J; bases not matched to a gene: 16. Germline V CDR1 and CDR2: SGDLS, YYNGEE. The CDR3 here is CASSVVGHVTGRGETQYF. CDR3 coding DNA: TGTGCCAGCAGCGTAGTAGGGCATGTGACAGGGAGAGGGGAGACCCAGTACTTC.

The table lists this clone with a few counts. The rearrangement uses TRBV19 and TRBJ2-7; 8 positions match TRBD1. The V gene's germline CDR1 is LNHDA and CDR2 SQIVND (reference sequence). CDR3 size: 13 residues. V shed 9 bases and J 5 bases; nucleotides not matched to a gene: 9. The CDR3, as DNA: TGTGCCAGCAGCGTAGGACAGGGTAACGAGCAGTACTTC. Translated, it gives CASSVGQGNEQYF.

This clone came up many times. The CDR3: CASSLVPGTQVYQPQHF. The CDR3 DNA reads as TGTGCCAGCAGTTTGGTACCGGGGACCCAGGTTTATCAGCCCCAGCATTTT. The J gene is TRBJ1-5, the V gene TRBV28; perhaps TRBD1 as D (5 bases). V was cut by 3 bases and J by 5 bases, with 20 bases left in between. The CDR3 is made up of 17 amino acids. CDR1 is MDHEN, CDR2 SYDVKM, per germline.

In its sample, this clone was seen many times. V gene TRBV28 combines with J gene TRBJ2-7, with no clear D. V was trimmed by 4 bases and J by 2 bases, leaving 21 bases between them. CDR1 and CDR2 (germline): MDHEN, SYDVKM. The CDR3 is 17 amino acids. The CDR3 here is CASSSVLSFARPYEQYF. The CDR3 bases are TGTGCCAGCAGTTCAGTTTTATCGTTCGCCAGGCCCTACGAGCAGTACTTC.

Ten or more counts support this clone. J is TRBJ1-1 and V is TRBV6-1; D not certain. From germline, CDR1 is MNHNS and CDR2 SASEGT. The CDR3 is 15 residues long. Trimming cost V 6 bases and J 0 bases, with 14 bases left between them. Here the CDR3 DNA reads TGTGCCAGCAGAAAGGTTGATGTATTGAACACTGAAGCTTTCTTT. It yields the protein CASRKVDVLNTEAFF.

This clone was recorded at least ten times. At one boundary the junction diverges from the germline segment, which might be a read error. The chain employs TRBV7-7 and TRBJ2-2; 7 bases fit TRBD1. The CDR3 is 16 amino acids. Germline lookup yields CDR1 SSHAT and CDR2 FNYEAQ (reference sequence). The CDR3 is CASSLVTGQNTGELFF. The CDR3 coding sequence is TGTGCTAGCAGCTTAGTGACAGGGCAGAACACCGGGGAGCTGTTTTTT.